This TCR beta chain was profiled in a study of neurological immune-mediated disorders (dated by TCRdb to about 2019). About the investigation overall: Peripheral blood TCR-beta repertoires from HTLV-I-associated myelopathy (HAM/TSP) patients, multiple sclerosis patients and healthy controls were compared by UMI-based sequencing. The approximately 110 TCR-beta libraries included longitudinal samples, technical triplicates and paired sorted CD4+ and CD8+ T-cell subsets alongside PBMC samples. The cohort comprised roughly 65 subjects: some 14 HAM/TSP patients, around 34 multiple sclerosis patients and around 20 healthy controls. Paper-wide results and their limitations: The highest TCR clonal expansion was observed in HAM/TSP patients, whereas the lowest was observed in MS patients, even when compared with healthy controls. No identical CDR3 amino acid sequences were found to be shared among expanded clones across subjects, suggesting that TCR-beta repertoires were private in all groups.

Taken from cysteine to phenylalanine, the CDR3 has 16 residues. Only the CDR3 part of the read is kept: 48 bases, read in frame from the first base. CDR1 and CDR2, looked up from the germline V gene, are SGHRS and YFSETQ. The V end loses 1 base and the J end loses 7 bases, and a stretch of 17 bases separates them. cDNA synthesis used template-switch 5'RACE with a primer carrying a 10-nucleotide random unique molecular identifier tagging each TCR transcript. Every sequencing run yielded over 170 million TCR-beta sequences covering 15-18 subjects. Total RNA was extracted with the RNeasy kit. TCR-beta VDJ regions were amplified with primers for the TCR constant region and the 5'RACE anchor, using the KAPA Real-time Library Amplification kit. A first PCR added sample indexes and Illumina adaptors, after which a second PCR increased the library yield. The roughly 650 bp TCR product was size-selected on a 2% E-gel SizeSelection system after Ampure bead purification. Before pooling, library quality was checked on a Bioanalyzer, concentration was measured with Qubit, and libraries were quantified with the Kapa Library Quantification kit. An Illumina HiSeq 2500 sequenced the libraries paired-end 2 x 150 bp. To increase sequence diversity, about 23-32% phiX was spiked into each library pool. The source study handled its data this way. Quality-filtered reads were processed with the UMI-based MiGEC pipeline, which removed over 85% of raw TCR sequences during error correction. VDJ genes were aligned to IMGT germline references, and each clonotype was defined by a unique CDR3 amino acid sequence together with V-J genes. Clonal expansion, Shannon diversity and CDR3 relatedness were evaluated with VDJtools (CalcPairwiseDistances, ClusterSamples), while phylogenetic trees were built in CLCbio workbench. Clones with at least 8 unique UMIs were defined as expanded, with this threshold being based on coefficient-of-variation modelling across technical triplicates. TCRdb reprocessed the public reads (quality trimming at Q25 with fastp, clone calling with MiXCR) and kept in-frame beta chains. One record per CDR3 amino acid sequence lists the most common genes and DNA. The V and J calls follow TCRdb's processing rather than the paper's. This sample gives roughly 38,000 distinct CDR3 sequences in total; roughly 7% of them show up just once. The ten largest account for 4.4% of the sample.

This clonotype appeared many times. Its antigen is unknown. No much larger clone is present one base from it, and per-base qualities are unavailable. The healthy controls were volunteers from a blood bank in Maryland, USA. Libraries from unsorted PBMCs were made from 2 million PBMCs kept in RNAlater at -80 degrees C until RNA extraction. PBMCs were separated from peripheral blood using Ficoll-Hypaque density gradient centrifugation and then cryopreserved in liquid nitrogen. What was sequenced was PBMCs. The source of this sequence is a woman aged 40 to 50 in good health. The V gene is TRBV5-1 and the J gene is TRBJ2-2; a tentative D call is TRBD2 (6 bases match). The base sequence is TGCGCCAGCAGCTTGTTTGCTAGCGTTCGAGGCGGGGAGCTGTTTTTT. It translates as CASSLFASVRGGELFF.